This TCR beta chain was sequenced during a study of early T cells in non-severe SARS-CoV-2 infection. Overall study: Unpaired chains resulted from sequencing bulk RNA of unsorted whole blood. Points from the study as a whole: Missing private and CD4 specificities, VDJdb matching favored anti-spike CD8 responses.

This clonotype came up many times. Its antigen remains unidentified. Researchers attached unique molecular identifiers to individual cDNA molecules. From the 5' RACE reads, TCRdb called clonotypes with MiXCR, one entry per CDR3 protein. The repertoire consists of approximately 67,000 distinct CDR3 sequences, with 11% occurring once and the leading ten covering about 4.1%. The germline V gene encodes CDR1 SQVTM and CDR2 ANQGSEA. This CDR3 region has 15 residues. V lost 4 bases, J lost 5 bases, and 18 bases lay in between. The receptor's source is an adult who was a healthcare worker with PCR-confirmed SARS-CoV-2 infection or an uninfected control (not recorded which). The sample taken for sequencing was whole blood. The chain carries TRBV29-1 and TRBJ2-1, with D possibly being TRBD2 (6 bases). CDR3 DNA sequence: TGCAGCGTTGTCCCCCTGGCGGGAATTAACAATGAGCAGTTCTTC. Translating gives CSVVPLAGINNEQFF.